Listed here are 21 T cell receptor beta chains from one sample, sequenced in a study of blood T cells in healthy people across ages (dated by TCRdb to about 2015). Library preparation employed 5' RACE. The run used an Illumina HiSeq 2500. A second PCR of about 7 to 12 cycles was performed with a sample-barcoded 5' primer and a J-beta primer mix. TCRdb trimmed the raw reads at Q25, called clones with MiXCR and kept productive beta chains. Every entry covers one CDR3 protein and lists the most common genes and DNA from its rows. The sample records about 640,000 distinct CDR3 sequences, 45% to 65% of which are singletons. The ten biggest clones cover approximately 37% of the sample. The sample was blood. All receptors derive from a man between 60 and 75 years old in good health.

CDR3 nucleotide sequence: TGTGCCAGCAGTTCCCAGGGGGCGGGTTTAGACATTCAGTACTTC. It codes for CASSSQGAGLDIQYF. The V call is TRBV12-3 or TRBV12-4, the J call TRBJ2-4, with 8 bases fitting TRBD1. J was trimmed by 8 bases and V by 4 bases; bases with no gene match: 10. This CDR3 has 15 amino acids.

The chain couples TRBV12-5 to TRBJ2-3; D is ambiguous. V lost 1 base and J lost 5, with 7 bases in between. CDR3 size: 13 residues. Germline CDR1 is LGHNT and CDR2 is FRNRAP. CDR3 protein: CASGLGVRDTQYF. DNA of the CDR3: TGTGCTAGTGGTTTGGGTGTTCGAGATACGCAGTATTTT.

In its sample, this clonotype was seen a few times. V usage is TRBV6-2 or TRBV6-3 and J usage is TRBJ2-5; no firm D call. The CDR3 is 14 amino acids. The germline CDR1 and CDR2 sequences are MNHEY and SVGEGT. V lost 2 bases to trimming and J lost 5 bases, with 12 bases between them. The CDR3 nucleotides read TGTGCCAGCAGTTACCCGAAGACTGGGGAGACCCAGTACTTC. Translating gives CASSYPKTGETQYF.

This chain joins TRBV29-1 and TRBJ2-3; possibly TRBD2 for D (5 bases). This CDR3 contains 15 residues. Per the germline V gene, CDR1 is SQVTM and CDR2 is ANQGSEA. Between the trimmed V and J ends, which lost 2 bases and 1 base, there was a span of 13 bases. In nucleotides, the CDR3 is TGCAGCGTTGAATTTGTGACTACCCGCACAGATACGCAGTATTTT. It yields the protein CSVEFVTTRTDTQYF.

CDR3 nucleotide sequence: TGTGCCAGCAGCCCGGACAGGGGATATGAGCATTTT. Translating it yields CASSPDRGYEHF. The J gene is TRBJ1-5, the V gene TRBV12-3 or TRBV12-4, with 9 positions matching TRBD1. The CDR3 contains 12 residues. With 6 bases clipped from V and 14 bases from J, the junction kept 8 bases outside the gene matches.

This clonotype was recorded a few times. The gene calls are TRBV10-3 and TRBJ2-5, with a tentative D call TRBD1 (5 bases). This CDR3 spans 12 amino acids. CDR1 ENHRY and CDR2 SYGVKD come from the germline V gene. Between the trimmed V and J ends, which lost 7 bases and 3 bases, there was a span of 9 bases. CDR3 protein: CAIKGPEETQYF. The CDR3 DNA reads as TGTGCCATCAAGGGGCCAGAAGAGACCCAGTACTTC.

The chain couples TRBV7-2 to TRBJ1-6; tentative D call: TRBD1 (6 bases). Germline V gene data show CDR1 as SGHTA and CDR2 as FQGNSA. Trimming took 3 bases from V and 4 from J, leaving 13 bases between them. The CDR3 sequence is 16 residues long. The CDR3 is CASSLDRQAYNSPLHF. CDR3 in DNA: TGTGCCAGCAGCTTGGACCGACAGGCTTATAATTCACCCCTCCACTTT.

The rearrangement uses TRBV7-8 and TRBJ2-1; unclear D gene. Germline V gene lookup returns CDR1 SGHVS and CDR2 FQNEAQ. The CDR3 consists of 14 residues. V lost 1 base, J lost 3 bases, and 7 bases lay in between. The CDR3 reads CASSLVAVYNEQFF. The DNA of the CDR3 is TGTGCCAGCAGCTTAGTGGCGGTCTACAATGAGCAGTTCTTC. Together with reference TRBV7-8 and TRBJ2-1, the CDR3 gives the full variable domain: GAGVSQSPRYKVAKRGQDVALRCDPISGHVSLFWYQQALGQGPEFLTYFQNEAQLDKSGLPSDRFFAERPEGSVSTLKIQRTQQEDSAVYLCASSLVAVYNEQFFGPGTRLTVL.

The chain recombines TRBV12-3 or TRBV12-4 with TRBJ2-3, with 7 bases matching TRBD1. The CDR3 runs to 13 residues. Trimming removed 6 bases from V and 4 bases from J; junction bases left unmatched: 4. CDR3 in amino acids: CASSQTGPDTQYF. The CDR3 nucleotides read TGTGCCAGCAGCCAGACAGGGCCAGATACGCAGTATTTT.

The rearrangement uses TRBV5-1 and TRBJ1-2; D is uncertain. The V end lost 7 bases, the J end lost 2 bases, and 15 bases lay between the germline ends. The CDR3 sequence is 14 residues long. The germline V gene encodes CDR1 SGHRS and CDR2 YFSETQ. For the CDR3, the DNA is TGCGCCAGCGCCGTGAGACGTGCCAACTATGGCTACACCTTC. It specifies CASAVRRANYGYTF. Full variable domain (remainder filled in from reference TRBV5-1 and TRBJ1-2): KAGVTQTPRYLIKTRGQQVTLSCSPISGHRSVSWYQQTPGQGLQFLFEYFSETQRNKGNFPGRFSGRQFSNSRSEMNVSTLELGDSALYLCASAVRRANYGYTFGSGTRLTVV.

V is TRBV12-3 or TRBV12-4 and J is TRBJ2-5; 9 bases line up with TRBD1. The J call may not be correct, given that the DNA end is closer to TRBJ2-7. The CDR3 length is 13 residues. CDR3 residues: CASSFLDRGEQYF. The CDR3 nucleotides are TGTGCCAGCAGTTTTCTGGACAGGGGCGAGCAGTACTTC.

This clonotype appeared once. The J gene is TRBJ1-1, the V gene TRBV10-3, with D unresolved. The CDR3 covers 13 residues. V lost 6 bases and J 5 bases, leaving 13 bases between the germline ends. CDR1 is ENHRY, CDR2 SYGVKD, per germline. DNA for the CDR3: TGTGCCATCAGCGAGGGCCGAGGGACTGAAGCTTTCTTT. Its protein product is CAISEGRGTEAFF.

This clonotype was observed at least ten times. The rearrangement joins TRBV29-1 to TRBJ2-7, with D possibly matching TRBD1 (6 bases). The CDR3 spans 12 residues. Germline-derived CDR1 and CDR2 are SQVTM and ANQGSEA. Trimming pared 4 bases from V and 7 bases from J, leaving 14 bases between. The DNA of the CDR3 is TGCAGCGTTGTACAGGGCGATCGGGAGCAGTACTTC. It translates to CSVVQGDREQYF.

The chain joins TRBV11-1 to TRBJ2-5; D is undetermined. V gave up 4 bases and J gave up 5 bases, with 14 bases separating them. From germline, CDR1 is SGHAT and CDR2 FQDESV (reference sequence). CDR3 size: 14 residues. This chain's CDR3 is CASSSQIATETQYF. In nucleotides, the CDR3 is TGTGCCAGCAGCTCCCAAATTGCGACGGAGACCCAGTACTTC.

The rearrangement links TRBV7-7 to TRBJ2-1; D tentatively fits TRBD1 or TRBD2 (6 bases each). Trimming pared 5 bases from V and 9 bases from J, leaving 14 bases between. This CDR3 region has 13 residues. Germline V gives CDR1 SSHAT, CDR2 FNYEAQ (reference sequence). CDR3 in DNA: TGTGCCAGCAGCCAAGGGGGGCTCGGTGAGCAGTTCTTC. Translating gives CASSQGGLGEQFF.

This chain uses TRBV2 with TRBJ2-7, with D maybe TRBD1 (5 bases). Germline V gene data show CDR1 as SNHLY and CDR2 as FYNNEI. V shed 7 bases and J shed 0 bases, with 13 bases lying between them. The CDR3 sequence is 14 residues long. The CDR3 DNA sequence: TGTGCCAGCACACAGGTCAGGGCCTCCTACGAGCAGTACTTC. Its translation: CASTQVRASYEQYF.

The J gene is TRBJ2-3, the V gene TRBV7-9, with D possibly matching TRBD2 (6 bases). Germline CDR1 and CDR2: SEHNR and FQNEAQ (reference sequence). V was clipped by 4 bases and J by 1 base, with 15 bases between them. The CDR3 length is 16 residues. The CDR3: CASSWAGGRGTDTQYF. The CDR3 nucleotides read TGTGCCAGCAGCTGGGCCGGGGGTAGAGGCACAGATACGCAGTATTTT.

In its sample, this clonotype was seen a few times. The J gene is TRBJ1-1, the V gene TRBV20-1; D unclear. The ends were cut back, 3 bases at V and 1 base at J, with 21 bases in the middle. The germline V gene encodes CDR1 DFQATT and CDR2 SNEGSKA (reference sequence). The CDR3 has 17 amino acids. The CDR3, as DNA: TGCAGTGCTAGCGGAGTGGCCGGTGTAGGGTCGAACACTGAAGCTTTCTTT. It specifies CSASGVAGVGSNTEAFF.

The gene calls are TRBV7-8 and TRBJ2-3, with 8 bases lining up with TRBD1. This CDR3 has 17 residues. V shed 0 bases, J shed 5 bases, and the junction held 10 bases outside the gene matches. Germline loops: CDR1 SGHVS, CDR2 FQNEAQ. In DNA, the CDR3 is TGTGCCAGCAGCTTAGCGCCCGGCAGGGGGCGGGGAGATACGCAGTATTTT. Its protein product is CASSLAPGRGRGDTQYF. Complete variable domain (other parts from reference TRBV7-8 and TRBJ2-3): GAGVSQSPRYKVAKRGQDVALRCDPISGHVSLFWYQQALGQGPEFLTYFQNEAQLDKSGLPSDRFFAERPEGSVSTLKIQRTQQEDSAVYLCASSLAPGRGRGDTQYFGPGTRLTVL.

The CDR3 sequence: CASSELDRAGTEAFF. The CDR3 DNA sequence: TGTGCCAGCAGTGAACTCGACAGGGCAGGCACTGAAGCTTTCTTT. The rearrangement joins TRBV25-1 to TRBJ1-1; 7 bases are a match to TRBD1. This CDR3 is 15 amino acids long. Germline CDR1 MGHDK, CDR2 SYGVNS. Trimming removed 2 bases from V and 4 bases from J; junction bases left unmatched: 7. Full variable domain (rest looked up from reference TRBV25-1 and TRBJ1-1): EADIYQTPRYLVIGTGKKITLECSQTMGHDKMYWYQQDPGMELHLIHYSYGVNSTEKGDLSSESTVSRIRTEHFPLTLESARPSHTSQYLCASSELDRAGTEAFFGQGTRLTVV.

The chain carries TRBV2 and TRBJ1-4; D is possibly TRBD1 (5 bases). Germline values: CDR1 SNHLY, CDR2 FYNNEI. Trimming removed 10 bases at V and 6 bases at J, with 15 bases between. The CDR3 extends over 13 amino acids. CDR3 region: CATRDGVDEKLFF. In DNA, the CDR3 is TGTGCCACCCGGGACGGGGTCGATGAAAAACTGTTTTTT.